The sequence of this TCR beta chain was determined in a study of post-analysis software for immune sequencing data. Concerning this clonotype itself: Its antigen is currently unknown.

Sequencing libraries made from TCR beta cDNA carried unique molecular identifiers. T cells numbering roughly 0.9 to 11 million gave rise to around 500,000 cDNA molecules. TCRdb reanalysed the PCR reads using MiXCR and keeps one entry per CDR3 protein. The data contain 650,000 to 850,000 distinct CDR3 sequences, 35% to 55% of them seen just once; the ten biggest clones take up 4.9%. Broader study findings: Controls significantly exceeded multiple sclerosis patients in normalized Chao1 diversity. TRBV5-6, TRBV5-1 and TRBV20-1 were among roughly 5 TRBV segments more frequent in patients than controls.

The CDR3 loop spans 12 amino acids. Between the trimmed V and J ends, which lost 5 bases and 6 bases, there was a span of 8 bases. Germline V gene sequence: CDR1 SGHTA, CDR2 FQGNSA. What was sequenced was blood. The chain has TRBV7-2 and TRBJ1-5; D unresolved. The source of this sequence is a girl aged 10 to 17 with multiple sclerosis. CDR3 bases: TGTGCCAGCAGCCTCGAGCGTCAGCCCCAGCATTTT. Its translation: CASSLERQPQHF.